This T cell receptor (beta chain) was recorded in a study of T cell responses to AZD1222 COVID-19 vaccine. The V gene end was trimmed by 4 bases and the J gene end by 3 bases; junction bases not matched to a gene: 4. Germline assignment: CDR1 SGHTA and CDR2 FQGNSA. The CDR3 consists of 15 residues. Assay: immunoSEQ multiplex PCR; the TCRdb copy retains only in-frame clones and omits some. The sample yields fewer than 120,000 clones, 85% to 95% seen once. Comment on this clone: The antigen is undetermined.

Study findings and constraints: Spike-specific TCR repertoires showed rising breadth and depth after two AZD1222 doses. Donors were mostly white British, more females; clonal diversity possibly underestimated. No day 14 peak samples; only post-peak repertoires were characterized. Reportedly, nearly half the spike-specific TCRs target unmutated variant regions.

The sample was peripheral blood, taken 28 days after the second AZD1222 dose. This sequence was found in an adult who received the AZD1222 COVID-19 vaccine. V and J are TRBV7-2 and TRBJ2-5; 11 nucleotides line up with TRBD2. CDR3 sequence reads: CASSSQLAGEETQYF. DNA for the CDR3: TGTGCCAGCAGCTCGCAACTAGCGGGAGAAGAGACCCAGTACTTC.